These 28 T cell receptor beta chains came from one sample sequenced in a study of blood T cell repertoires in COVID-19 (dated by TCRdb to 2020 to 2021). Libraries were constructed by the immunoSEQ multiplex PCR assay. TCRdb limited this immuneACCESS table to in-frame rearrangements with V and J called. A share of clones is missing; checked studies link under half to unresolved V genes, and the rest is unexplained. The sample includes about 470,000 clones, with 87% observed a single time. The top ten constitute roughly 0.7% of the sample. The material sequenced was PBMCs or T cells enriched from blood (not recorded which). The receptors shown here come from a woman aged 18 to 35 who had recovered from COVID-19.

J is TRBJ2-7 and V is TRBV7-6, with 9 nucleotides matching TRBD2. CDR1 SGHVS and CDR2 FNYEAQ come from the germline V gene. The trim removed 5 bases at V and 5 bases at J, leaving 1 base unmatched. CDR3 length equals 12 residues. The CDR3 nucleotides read TGTGCCAGCAGCGCGGGGGGGGACGAGCAGTACTTC. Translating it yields CASSAGGDEQYF.

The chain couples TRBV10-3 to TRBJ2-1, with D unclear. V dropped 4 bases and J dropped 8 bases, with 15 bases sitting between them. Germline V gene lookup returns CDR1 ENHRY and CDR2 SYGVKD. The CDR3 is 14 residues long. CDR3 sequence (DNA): TGTGCCATCAGTGTTCTTTTCTCTAGTGATGAGCAGTTCTTC. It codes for CAISVLFSSDEQFF.

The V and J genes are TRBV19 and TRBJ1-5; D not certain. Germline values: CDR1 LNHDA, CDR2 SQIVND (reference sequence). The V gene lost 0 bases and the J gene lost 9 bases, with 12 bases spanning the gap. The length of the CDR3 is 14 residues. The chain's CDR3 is CASSIEWRERPQHF. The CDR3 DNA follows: TGTGCCAGTAGTATAGAATGGCGCGAGCGGCCCCAGCATTTT.

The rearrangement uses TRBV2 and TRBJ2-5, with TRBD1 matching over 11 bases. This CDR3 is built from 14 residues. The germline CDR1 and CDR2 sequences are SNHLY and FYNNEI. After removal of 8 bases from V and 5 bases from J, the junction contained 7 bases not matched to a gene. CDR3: CASRWTGGSETQYF. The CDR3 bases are TGTGCCAGCCGTTGGACAGGGGGCAGTGAGACCCAGTACTTC.

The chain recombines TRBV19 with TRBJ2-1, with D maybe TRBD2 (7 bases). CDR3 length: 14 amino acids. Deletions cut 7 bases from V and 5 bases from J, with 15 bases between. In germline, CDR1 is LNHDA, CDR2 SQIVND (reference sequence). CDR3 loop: CASIRGGDNNEQFF. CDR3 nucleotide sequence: TGTGCCAGTATTCGAGGGGGGGACAACAATGAGCAGTTCTTC.

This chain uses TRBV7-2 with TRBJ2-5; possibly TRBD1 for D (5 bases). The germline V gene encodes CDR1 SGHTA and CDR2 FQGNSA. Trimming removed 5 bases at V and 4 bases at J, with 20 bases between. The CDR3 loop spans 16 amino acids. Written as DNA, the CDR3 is TGTGCCAGCAGCCTTGGGCTCCAGGGTCCGGGAGAGACCCAGTACTTC. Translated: CASSLGLQGPGETQYF.

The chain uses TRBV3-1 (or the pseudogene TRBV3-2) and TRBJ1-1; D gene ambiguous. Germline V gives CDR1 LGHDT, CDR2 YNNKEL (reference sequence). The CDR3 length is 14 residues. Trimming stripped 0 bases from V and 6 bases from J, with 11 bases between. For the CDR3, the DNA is TGTGCCAGCAGCCAAGATCGAGAGCGCCCTGAAGCTTTCTTT. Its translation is CASSQDRERPEAFF.

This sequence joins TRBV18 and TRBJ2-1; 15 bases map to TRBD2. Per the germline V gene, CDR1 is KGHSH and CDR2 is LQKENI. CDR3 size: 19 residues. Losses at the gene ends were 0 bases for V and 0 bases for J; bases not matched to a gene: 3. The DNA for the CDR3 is TGTGCCAGCTCACCACCGGGGACTAGCGGGGGGCACTCCTACAATGAGCAGTTCTTC. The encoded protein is CASSPPGTSGGHSYNEQFF. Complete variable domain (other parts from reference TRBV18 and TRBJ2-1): NAGVMQNPRHLVRRRGQEARLRCSPMKGHSHVYWYRQLPEEGLKFMVYLQKENIIDESGMPKERFSAEFPKEGPSILRIQQVVRGDSAAYFCASSPPGTSGGHSYNEQFFGPGTRLTVL.

Here the CDR3 reads CASAPQGWYTEAFF. As DNA, the CDR3 is TGTGCCAGTGCTCCACAGGGGTGGTATACTGAAGCTTTCTTT. The chain has TRBV18 and TRBJ1-1; 7 bases line up with TRBD1. The trim removed 9 bases at V and 5 bases at J, leaving 12 bases unmatched. The CDR3 has 14 residues. Germline lookup yields CDR1 KGHSH and CDR2 LQKENI. The full variable domain, rest sourced from reference TRBV18 and TRBJ1-1, is NAGVMQNPRHLVRRRGQEARLRCSPMKGHSHVYWYRQLPEEGLKFMVYLQKENIIDESGMPKERFSAEFPKEGPSILRIQQVVRGDSAAYFCASAPQGWYTEAFFGQGTRLTVV.

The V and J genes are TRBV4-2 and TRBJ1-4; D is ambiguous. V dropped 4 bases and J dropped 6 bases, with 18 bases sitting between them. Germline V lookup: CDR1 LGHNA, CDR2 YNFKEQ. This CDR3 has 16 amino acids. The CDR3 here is CASSPRRAEQYEKLFF. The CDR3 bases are TGTGCCAGCAGCCCTCGTCGCGCGGAACAATATGAAAAACTGTTTTTT.

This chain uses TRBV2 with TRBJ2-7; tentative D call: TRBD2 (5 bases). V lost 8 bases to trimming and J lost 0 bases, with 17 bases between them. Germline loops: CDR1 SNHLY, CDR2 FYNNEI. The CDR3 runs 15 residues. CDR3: CASGLASLSSYEQYF. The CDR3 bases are TGTGCCAGCGGCCTAGCTAGCCTGAGCTCCTACGAGCAGTACTTC.

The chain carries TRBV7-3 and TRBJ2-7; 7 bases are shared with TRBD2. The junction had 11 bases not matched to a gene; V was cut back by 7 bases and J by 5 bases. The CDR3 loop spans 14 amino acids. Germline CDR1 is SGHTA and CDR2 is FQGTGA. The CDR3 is CASTVDGGSHEQYF. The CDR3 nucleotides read TGTGCCAGCACCGTAGACGGGGGGTCCCACGAGCAGTACTTC.

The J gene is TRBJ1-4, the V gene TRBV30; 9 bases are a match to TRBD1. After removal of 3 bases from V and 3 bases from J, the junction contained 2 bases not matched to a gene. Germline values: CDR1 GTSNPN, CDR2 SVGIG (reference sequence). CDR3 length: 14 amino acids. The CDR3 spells CAWRGTGSNEKLFF. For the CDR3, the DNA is TGTGCCTGGAGGGGGACAGGGTCTAATGAAAAACTGTTTTTT. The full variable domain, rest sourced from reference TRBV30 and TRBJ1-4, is SQTIHQWPATLVQPVGSPLSLECTVEGTSNPNLYWYRQAAGRGLQLLFYSVGIGQISSEVPQNLSASRPQDRQFILSSKKLLLSDSGFYLCAWRGTGSNEKLFFGSGTQLSVL.

This CDR3 reads CASSLRSGGLYEQYF. The CDR3 DNA is TGTGCCAGCAGTTTGAGGTCAGGGGGCCTCTACGAGCAGTACTTC. The V call is TRBV27, the J call TRBJ2-7; 8 bases line up with TRBD1. This CDR3 is 15 amino acids long. The germline gives CDR1 MNHEY, CDR2 SMNVEV (reference sequence). The V gene end was trimmed by 3 bases and the J gene end by 3 bases; junction bases not matched to a gene: 7.

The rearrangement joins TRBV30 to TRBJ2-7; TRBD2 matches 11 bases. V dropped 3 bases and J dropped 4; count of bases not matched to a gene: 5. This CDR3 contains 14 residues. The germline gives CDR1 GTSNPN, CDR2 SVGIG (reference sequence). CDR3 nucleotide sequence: TGTGCCTGGAGCCCCCTAGCGGGGGGTTACGAGCAGTACTTC. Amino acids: CAWSPLAGGYEQYF.

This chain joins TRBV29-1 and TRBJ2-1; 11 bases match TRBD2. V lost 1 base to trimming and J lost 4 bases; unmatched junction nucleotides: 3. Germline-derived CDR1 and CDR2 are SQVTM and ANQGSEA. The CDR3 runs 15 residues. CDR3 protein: CSVEVSGGVYNEQFF. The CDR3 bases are TGCAGCGTTGAAGTTAGCGGGGGGGTGTACAATGAGCAGTTCTTC.

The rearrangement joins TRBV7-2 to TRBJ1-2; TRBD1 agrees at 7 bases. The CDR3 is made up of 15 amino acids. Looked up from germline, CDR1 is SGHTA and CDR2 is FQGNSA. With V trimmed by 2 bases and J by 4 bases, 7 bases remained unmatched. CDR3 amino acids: CASSLQGDRVYGYTF. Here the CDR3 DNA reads TGTGCCAGCAGCTTACAGGGCGACAGGGTCTATGGCTACACCTTC.

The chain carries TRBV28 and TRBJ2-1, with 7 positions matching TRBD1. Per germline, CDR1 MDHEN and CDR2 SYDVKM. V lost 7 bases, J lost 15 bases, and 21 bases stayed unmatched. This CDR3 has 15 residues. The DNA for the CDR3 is TGTGCCAGCAATTCAACTTTAGACAGGGTGGGCTTTCCGTTCTTC. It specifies CASNSTLDRVGFPFF.

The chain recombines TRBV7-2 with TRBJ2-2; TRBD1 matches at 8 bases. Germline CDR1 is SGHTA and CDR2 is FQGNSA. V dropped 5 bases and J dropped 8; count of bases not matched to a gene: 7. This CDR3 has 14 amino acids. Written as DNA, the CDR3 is TGTGCCAGCAGCCTGACCAGGGGGCAGGGGGAGCTGTTTTTT. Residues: CASSLTRGQGELFF.

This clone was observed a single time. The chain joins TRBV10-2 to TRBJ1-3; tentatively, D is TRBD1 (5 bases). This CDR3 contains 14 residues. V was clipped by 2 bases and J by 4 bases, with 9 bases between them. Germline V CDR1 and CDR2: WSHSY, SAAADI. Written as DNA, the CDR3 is TGCGCCAGCAGTGAGCAGGGAGGAGGAAACACCATATATTTT. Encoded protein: CASSEQGGGNTIYF.

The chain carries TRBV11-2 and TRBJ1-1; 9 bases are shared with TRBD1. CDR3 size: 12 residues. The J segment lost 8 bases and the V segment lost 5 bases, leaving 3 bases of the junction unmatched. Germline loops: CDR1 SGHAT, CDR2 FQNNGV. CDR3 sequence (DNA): TGTGCCAGCAGCCTGACAGGGGGAGAAGCTTTCTTT. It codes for CASSLTGGEAFF.

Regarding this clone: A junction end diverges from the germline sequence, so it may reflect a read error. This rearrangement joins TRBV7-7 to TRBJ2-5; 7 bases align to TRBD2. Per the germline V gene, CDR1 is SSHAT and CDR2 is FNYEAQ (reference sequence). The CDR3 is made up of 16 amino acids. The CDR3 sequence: CASSSKTGGIQETQYF. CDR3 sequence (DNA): TGTGCTAGCAGCTCCAAGACGGGGGGAATCCAAGAGACCCAGTACTTC.

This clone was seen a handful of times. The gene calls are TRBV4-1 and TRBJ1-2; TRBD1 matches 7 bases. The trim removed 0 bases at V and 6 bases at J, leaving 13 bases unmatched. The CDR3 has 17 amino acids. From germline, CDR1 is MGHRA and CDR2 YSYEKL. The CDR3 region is CASSQETLYPGTDGYTF. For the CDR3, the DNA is TGCGCCAGCAGCCAAGAAACCCTCTATCCCGGGACAGATGGCTACACCTTC.

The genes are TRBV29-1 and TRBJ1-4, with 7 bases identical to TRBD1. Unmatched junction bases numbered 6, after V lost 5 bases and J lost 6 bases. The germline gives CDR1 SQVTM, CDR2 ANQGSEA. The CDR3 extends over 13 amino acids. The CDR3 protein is CSVLDRVDEKLFF. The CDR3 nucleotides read TGCAGCGTTTTAGACAGGGTAGATGAAAAACTGTTTTTT.

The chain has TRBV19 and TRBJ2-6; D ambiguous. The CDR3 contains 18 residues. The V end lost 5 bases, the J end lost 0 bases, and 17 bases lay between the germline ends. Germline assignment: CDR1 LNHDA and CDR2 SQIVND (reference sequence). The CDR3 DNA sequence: TGTGCCAGTAGTCCGCAATTGACACCCTACTCTGGGGCCAACGTCCTGACTTTC. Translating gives CASSPQLTPYSGANVLTF.

CDR3 sequence (DNA): TGTGCCAGCAGCTTATGGACGGGGGGAGGCACCGGGGAGCTGTTTTTT. It yields the protein CASSLWTGGGTGELFF. The chain joins TRBV11-3 to TRBJ2-2; TRBD2 agrees at 7 bases. The V gene end was trimmed by 2 bases and the J gene end by 4 bases; junction bases not matched to a gene: 7. CDR3 length: 16 amino acids. CDR1 and CDR2 from the germline V gene are SGHNT and YENEEA. The full variable domain, rest sourced from reference TRBV11-3 and TRBJ2-2, is EAGVVQSPRYKIIEKKQPVAFWCNPISGHNTLYWYLQNLGQGPELLIRYENEEAVDDSQLPKDRFSAERLKGVDSTLKIQPAELGDSAVYLCASSLWTGGGTGELFFGEGSRLTVL.

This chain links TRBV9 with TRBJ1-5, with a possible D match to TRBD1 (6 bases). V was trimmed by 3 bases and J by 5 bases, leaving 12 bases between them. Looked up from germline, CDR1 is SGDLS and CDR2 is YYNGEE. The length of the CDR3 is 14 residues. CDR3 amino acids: CASSDTGLDQPQHF. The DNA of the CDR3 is TGTGCCAGCAGCGACACAGGGTTGGATCAGCCCCAGCATTTT.

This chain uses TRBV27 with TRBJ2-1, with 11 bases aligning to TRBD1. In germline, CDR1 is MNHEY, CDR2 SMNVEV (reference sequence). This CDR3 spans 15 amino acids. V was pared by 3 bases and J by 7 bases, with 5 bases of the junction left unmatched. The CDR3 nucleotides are TGTGCCAGCAGTTTCGGGGACAGGGGGAGAAATGAGCAGTTCTTC. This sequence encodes CASSFGDRGRNEQFF.